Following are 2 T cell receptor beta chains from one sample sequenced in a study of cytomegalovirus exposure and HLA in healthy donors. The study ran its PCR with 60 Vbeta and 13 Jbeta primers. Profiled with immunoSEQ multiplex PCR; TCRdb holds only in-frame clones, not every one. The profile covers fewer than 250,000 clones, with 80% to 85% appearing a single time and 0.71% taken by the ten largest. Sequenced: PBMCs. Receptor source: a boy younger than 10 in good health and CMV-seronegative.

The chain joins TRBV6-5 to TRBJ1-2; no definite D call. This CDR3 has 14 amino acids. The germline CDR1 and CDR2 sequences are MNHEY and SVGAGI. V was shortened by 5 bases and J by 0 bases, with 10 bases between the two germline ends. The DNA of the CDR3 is TGTGCCAGCAGTCCCGAGCCCTCTAACTATGGCTACACCTTC. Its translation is CASSPEPSNYGYTF.

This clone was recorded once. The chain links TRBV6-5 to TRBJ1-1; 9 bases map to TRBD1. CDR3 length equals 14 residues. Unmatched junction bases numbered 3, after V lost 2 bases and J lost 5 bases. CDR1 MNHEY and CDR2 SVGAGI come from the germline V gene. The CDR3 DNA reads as TGTGCCAGCAGTTACGCAGGGACAGGGACTGAAGCTTTCTTT. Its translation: CASSYAGTGTEAFF.